The rows below give T cell receptor beta chains drawn from one sample of a study of CD8+ T cells in alopecia areata. Method: immunoSEQ multiplex PCR; TCRdb's copy keeps in-frame clones and lacks some. The data show roughly 190,000 clones, 60% seen once. The sequencing used CD4+ T cells sorted from blood, collected at week 24, from a patient treated with tofacitinib. These receptors all come from a human donor with alopecia areata. Both conserved end residues are part of each CDR3. The D gene is left open where the match is weak. Some rows mark clone size as missing; the rest say once, few, many or name a class of expanded clone.

size	D	V	J	DNA	CDR3
.	.	TRBV29-1	TRBJ1-1	TGCAGCGTTGAGACAGGTGTTAACACTGAAGCTTTCTTT	CSVETGVNTEAFF
few	.	TRBV27	TRBJ1-6	TGTGCCAGCAACACGGGATATAATTCACCCCTCCACTTT	CASNTGYNSPLHF
few	TRBD2	TRBV2	TRBJ2-7	TGTGCCAGCAGTATAGCGGGTTTCAGCTCCTACGAGCAGTACTTC	CASSIAGFSSYEQYF
.	.	TRBV13	TRBJ1-6	TGTGCCAGCAGCTCCTGGACTAGCTCCTATAATTCACCCCTCCACTTT	CASSSWTSSYNSPLHF
few	.	TRBV7-2	TRBJ1-1	TGTGCCAGCAGCTTAACGCCGGCTTTGAACACTGAAGCTTTCTTT	CASSLTPALNTEAFF
few	.	TRBV30	TRBJ1-2	TGTGCCTGGAGTGTATGGCCGAGCTACACCTTC	CAWSVWPSYTF
.	.	TRBV5-1	TRBJ1-1	TGCGCCAGCAGCTTGGGTATGAACACTGAAGCTTTCTTT	CASSLGMNTEAFF
.	TRBD1	TRBV29-1	TRBJ1-4	TGCAGCGTTGGGGAGGGGGCGGCTAATGAAAAACTGTTTTTT	CSVGEGAANEKLFF
.	.	TRBV29-1	TRBJ2-6	TGCAGCGTTGGGTTTCGGGGCTCTGGGGCCAACGTCCTGACTTTC	CSVGFRGSGANVLTF
few	.	TRBV5-1	TRBJ2-6	TGCGCCAGCACGACCCCAGGGTCGGGGGCCAACGTCCTGACTTTC	CASTTPGSGANVLTF
.	TRBD1	TRBV4-3	TRBJ2-7	TGCGCCAGCAGCCGCGGGAGACAGGGGGTCGACGAGCAGTACTTC	CASSRGRQGVDEQYF
.	TRBD1	TRBV12-5	TRBJ1-2	TGTGCTAGTGGTTTGTCCCCGTCGGGACAGGCGGTCTATGGCTACACCTTC	CASGLSPSGQAVYGYTF
few	TRBD2	TRBV7-6	TRBJ2-3	TGTGCCAGCAGCTCACGGGGGGGCCGGATGACAGATACGCAGTATTTT	CASSSRGGRMTDTQYF
.	TRBD2	TRBV7-2	TRBJ2-6	TGTGCCAGCAGCTTAATCGCGACTAGCACTGGGGCCAACGTCCTGACTTTC	CASSLIATSTGANVLTF
.	.	TRBV10-3	TRBJ2-7	TGTGCCATCAGTGAGATCTCCTACGAGCAGTACTTC	CAISEISYEQYF
few	.	TRBV6-5	TRBJ2-5	TGTGCCAGCAGCCGGACACTTCAAGAGACCCAGTACTTC	CASSRTLQETQYF
.	.	TRBV5-6	TRBJ1-2	TGTGCCAGCAGCTTGGGGGACGGAGAGAATGGCTACACCTTC	CASSLGDGENGYTF
.	TRBD1	TRBV12-5	TRBJ2-5	TGTGCTAGTGGTTCTCGACAGGGTCAAGAGACCCAGTACTTC	CASGSRQGQETQYF
few	.	TRBV11-2	TRBJ2-2	TGTGCCAGCGGCTGGACGAACACCGGGGAGCTGTTTTTT	CASGWTNTGELFF
few	.	TRBV7-6	TRBJ1-5	TGTGCCAGCAGCTTAGAAGAGGGGTGGAATCAGCCCCAGCATTTT	CASSLEEGWNQPQHF
.	TRBD2	TRBV9	TRBJ2-3	TGTGCCAGCAGCGTCAGACTAGCGGGGTTGACAGATACGCAGTATTTT	CASSVRLAGLTDTQYF
.	TRBD1	TRBV5-4	TRBJ1-2	TGTGCCAGCAGCTTGGAGGGACAGGGTAACGGCTACACCTTC	CASSLEGQGNGYTF
.	TRBD1	TRBV15	TRBJ1-4	TGTGCCACCAGCAGGGGACAGGGGGGGTCGGTGGAAAAACTGTTTTTT	CATSRGQGGSVEKLFF
once	.	TRBV29-1	TRBJ2-2	TGCAGCTTCAAACGGAGCGCCGGGGAGCTGTTTTTT	CSFKRSAGELFF
few	.	TRBV29-1	TRBJ2-3	TGCAGCGTTGAAGGGACCCATCGGCCAGATACGCAGTATTTT	CSVEGTHRPDTQYF
few	.	TRBV7-9	TRBJ1-5	TGTGCCAGCAGCTTAGGGGACGAGAGTCAGCCCCAGCATTTT	CASSLGDESQPQHF
.	.	TRBV2	TRBJ2-1	TGTGCCAGCAGTGTAGAGACTAGTGGGTTCGATGAGCAGTTCTTC	CASSVETSGFDEQFF